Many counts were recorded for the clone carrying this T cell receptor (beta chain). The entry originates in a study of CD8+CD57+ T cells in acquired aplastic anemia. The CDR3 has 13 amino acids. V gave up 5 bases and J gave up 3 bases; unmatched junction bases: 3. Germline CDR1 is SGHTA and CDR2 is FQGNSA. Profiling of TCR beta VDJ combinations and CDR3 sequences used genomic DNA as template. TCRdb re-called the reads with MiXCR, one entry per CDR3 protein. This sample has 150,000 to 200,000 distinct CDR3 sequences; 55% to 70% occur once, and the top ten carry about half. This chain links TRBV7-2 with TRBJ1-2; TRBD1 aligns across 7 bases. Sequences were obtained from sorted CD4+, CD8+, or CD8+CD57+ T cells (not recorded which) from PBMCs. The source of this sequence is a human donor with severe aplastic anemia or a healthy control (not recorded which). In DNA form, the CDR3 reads TGTGCCAGCAGCGCAGGGGGGGACTATGGCTACACCTTC. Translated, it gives CASSAGGDYGYTF.